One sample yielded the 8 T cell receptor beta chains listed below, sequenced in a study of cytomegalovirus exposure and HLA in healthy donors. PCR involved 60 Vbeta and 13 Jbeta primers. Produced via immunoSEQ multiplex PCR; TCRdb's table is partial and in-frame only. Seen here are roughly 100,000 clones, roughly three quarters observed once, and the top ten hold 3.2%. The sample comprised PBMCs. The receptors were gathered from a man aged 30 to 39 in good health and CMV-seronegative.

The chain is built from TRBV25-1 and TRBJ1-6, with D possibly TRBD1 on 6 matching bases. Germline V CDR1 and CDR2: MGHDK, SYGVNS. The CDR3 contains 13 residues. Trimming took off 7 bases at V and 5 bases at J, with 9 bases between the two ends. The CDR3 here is CASNGQHNSPLHF. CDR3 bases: TGTGCCAGCAATGGACAGCATAATTCACCCCTCCACTTT. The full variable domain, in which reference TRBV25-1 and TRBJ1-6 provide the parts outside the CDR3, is EADIYQTPRYLVIGTGKKITLECSQTMGHDKMYWYQQDPGMELHLIHYSYGVNSTEKGDLSSESTVSRIRTEHFPLTLESARPSHTSQYLCASNGQHNSPLHFGNGTRLTVT.

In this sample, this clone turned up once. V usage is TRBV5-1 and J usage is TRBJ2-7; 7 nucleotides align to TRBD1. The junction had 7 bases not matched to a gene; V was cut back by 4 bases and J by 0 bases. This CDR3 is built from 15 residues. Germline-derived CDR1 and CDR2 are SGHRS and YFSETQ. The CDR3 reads CASSQGTESSYEQYF. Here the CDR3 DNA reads TGCGCCAGCAGCCAGGGGACAGAGAGCTCCTACGAGCAGTACTTC.

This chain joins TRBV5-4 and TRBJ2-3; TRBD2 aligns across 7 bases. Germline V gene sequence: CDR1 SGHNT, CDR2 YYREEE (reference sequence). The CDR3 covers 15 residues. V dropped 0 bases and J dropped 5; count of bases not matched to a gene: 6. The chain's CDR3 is CASSLGAGVGDTQYF. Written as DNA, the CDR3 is TGTGCCAGCAGCTTGGGGGCGGGAGTAGGAGATACGCAGTATTTT.

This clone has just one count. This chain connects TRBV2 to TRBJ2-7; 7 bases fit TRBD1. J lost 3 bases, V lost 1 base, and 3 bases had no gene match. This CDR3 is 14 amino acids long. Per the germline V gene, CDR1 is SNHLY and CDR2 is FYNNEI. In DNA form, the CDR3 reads TGTGCCAGCAGTGAAGACAGGGGAGACTACGAGCAGTACTTC. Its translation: CASSEDRGDYEQYF. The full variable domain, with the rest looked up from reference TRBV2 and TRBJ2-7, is EPEVTQTPSHQVTQMGQEVILRCVPISNHLYFYWYRQILGQKVEFLVSFYNNEISEKSEIFDDQFSVERPDGSNFTLKIRSTKLEDSAMYFCASSEDRGDYEQYFGPGTRLTVT.

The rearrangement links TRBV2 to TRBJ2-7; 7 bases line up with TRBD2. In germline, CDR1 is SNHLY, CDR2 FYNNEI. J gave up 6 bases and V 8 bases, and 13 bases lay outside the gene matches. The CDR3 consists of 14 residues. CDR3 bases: TGTGCCAGCGAAAGAGCTAGCGGCCTCGGCGAGCAGTACTTC. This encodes CASERASGLGEQYF.

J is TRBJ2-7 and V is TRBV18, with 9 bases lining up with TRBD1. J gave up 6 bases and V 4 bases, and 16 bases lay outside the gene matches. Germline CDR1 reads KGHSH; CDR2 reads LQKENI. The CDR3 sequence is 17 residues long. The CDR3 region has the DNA TGTGCCAGCTCACGGGCCGTCGGGACAGGGACGTCCCGCGAGCAGTACTTC. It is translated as CASSRAVGTGTSREQYF.

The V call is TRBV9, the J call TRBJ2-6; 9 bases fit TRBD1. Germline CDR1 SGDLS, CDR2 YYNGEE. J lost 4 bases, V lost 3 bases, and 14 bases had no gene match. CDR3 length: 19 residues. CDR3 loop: CASSARPGQGRSGANVLTF. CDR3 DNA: TGTGCCAGCAGCGCTCGACCGGGACAGGGTCGCTCCGGGGCCAACGTCCTGACTTTC.

The CDR3 loop reads CASSPQAGRTNEKLFF. As DNA, the CDR3 is TGTGCCAGCTCACCACAAGCAGGACGGACAAATGAAAAACTGTTTTTT. This rearrangement joins TRBV18 to TRBJ1-4; D is perhaps TRBD1 (5 bases). V lost 1 base and J 5 bases, leaving 14 bases between the germline ends. This CDR3 is 16 amino acids long. Germline CDR1 KGHSH, CDR2 LQKENI.